Listed here are 19 T cell receptor beta chains from one sample, sequenced in a study of blood T cell repertoires in COVID-19. The assay was immunoSEQ multiplex PCR, and TCRdb's table has in-frame clones only and misses some. Of approximately 170,000 clones in the sample, less than 85% were seen once. The material sequenced was peripheral blood. The receptors shown here come from a woman aged 80 or over with active or convalescent COVID-19.

The chain couples TRBV14 to TRBJ2-6; TRBD1 might be the D (6 bases). The CDR3 has 15 amino acids. The ends were cut back, 5 bases at V and 4 bases at J, with 12 bases in the middle. The V gene's germline CDR1 is SGHDN and CDR2 FVKESK. The CDR3 DNA reads TGTGCCAGCAGCGAAAGGGGGTTGGGGGCCAACGTCCTGACTTTC. Translation: CASSERGLGANVLTF. The complete variable domain, with remaining parts taken from reference TRBV14 and TRBJ2-6, reads EAGVTQFPSHSVIEKGQTVTLRCDPISGHDNLYWYRRVMGKEIKFLLHFVKESKQDESGMPNNRFLAERTGGTYSTLKVQPAELEDSGVYFCASSERGLGANVLTFGAGSRLTVL.

J is TRBJ2-1 and V is TRBV5-6, with no clear D. V was trimmed by 4 bases and J by 0 bases, leaving 8 bases between them. CDR1 is SGHDT, CDR2 YYEEEE, per germline. The CDR3 spans 14 residues. CDR3 nucleotides: TGTGCCAGCAGCGTGGAGCGCTCCTACAATGAGCAGTTCTTC. This sequence encodes CASSVERSYNEQFF.

V and J are TRBV18 and TRBJ2-6; D ambiguous. Per the germline V gene, CDR1 is KGHSH and CDR2 is LQKENI. V gave up 2 bases and J gave up 0 bases, with 5 bases separating them. This CDR3 is built from 15 residues. CDR3: CASSPILSGANVLTF. Here the CDR3 DNA reads TGTGCCAGCTCACCAATCCTCTCTGGGGCCAACGTCCTGACTTTC. The full variable domain, rest sourced from reference TRBV18 and TRBJ2-6, is NAGVMQNPRHLVRRRGQEARLRCSPMKGHSHVYWYRQLPEEGLKFMVYLQKENIIDESGMPKERFSAEFPKEGPSILRIQQVVRGDSAAYFCASSPILSGANVLTFGAGSRLTVL.

This clone has only a few counts. The gene calls are TRBV5-4 and TRBJ2-2; tentatively, D is TRBD1 (5 bases). The CDR3 extends over 14 amino acids. V lost 3 bases, J lost 1 base, and 7 bases lay in between. Germline values: CDR1 SGHNT, CDR2 YYREEE (reference sequence). CDR3 residues: CASSSGQNTGELFF. The CDR3 DNA is TGTGCCAGCAGCTCCGGACAGAACACCGGGGAGCTGTTTTTT. Based on the CDR3 plus reference TRBV5-4 and TRBJ2-2, the full variable domain is ETGVTQSPTHLIKTRGQQVTLRCSSQSGHNTVSWYQQALGQGPQFIFQYYREEENGRGNFPPRFSGLQFPNYSSELNVNALELDDSALYLCASSSGQNTGELFFGEGSRLTVL.

The chain carries TRBV7-2 and TRBJ1-1; possible D gene TRBD1, 5 bases. The CDR3 runs to 13 residues. Trimming removed 2 bases from V and 1 base from J, with 5 bases in between. Germline CDR1 and CDR2: SGHTA and FQGNSA. CDR3: CASSLTGNTEAFF. CDR3 nucleotide sequence: TGTGCCAGCAGCTTAACAGGGAACACTGAAGCTTTCTTT.

This chain uses TRBV9 with TRBJ2-5, with 9 bases identical to TRBD1. Germline CDR1 SGDLS, CDR2 YYNGEE. Trimming at V came to 7 bases and at J to 2 bases, leaving 9 bases not matched to a gene. This CDR3 spans 15 amino acids. The CDR3 sequence is CASGGTGTGQETQYF. The CDR3 nucleotides are TGTGCCAGCGGGGGGACCGGGACAGGGCAAGAGACCCAGTACTTC. The whole variable domain, filled in from reference TRBV9 and TRBJ2-5, reads DSGVTQTPKHLITATGQRVTLRCSPRSGDLSVYWYQQSLDQGLQFLIQYYNGEERAKGNILERFSAQQFPDLHSELNLSSLELGDSALYFCASGGTGTGQETQYFGPGTRLLVL.

The chain is built from TRBV7-9 and TRBJ1-1; no clear D. V was cut by 5 bases and J by 1 base, with 8 bases left in between. This CDR3 comprises 13 residues. CDR1 SEHNR and CDR2 FQNEAQ come from the germline V gene (reference sequence). Here the CDR3 reads CASSAIENTEAFF. As DNA, the CDR3 is TGTGCCAGCAGCGCGATAGAGAACACTGAAGCTTTCTTT.

The chain recombines TRBV24-1 with TRBJ2-3; 9 nucleotides agree with TRBD2. CDR3 length equals 13 residues. CDR1 and CDR2 (germline): KGHDR, SFDVKD. Unmatched junction bases numbered 4, after V lost 11 bases and J lost 2 bases. The CDR3 protein is CAIGGGATDTQYF. The CDR3 coding sequence is TGTGCCATTGGCGGGGGGGCCACAGATACGCAGTATTTT.

This chain joins TRBV4-1 and TRBJ2-3; 9 nucleotides agree with TRBD2. Per the germline V gene, CDR1 is MGHRA and CDR2 is YSYEKL. The CDR3 length is 16 residues. Germline trimming cut 2 bases from V and 1 base from J; bases unmatched to any gene: 4. In DNA form, the CDR3 reads TGCGCCAGCAGCCAACGGTGGACTAGCGGCACAGATACGCAGTATTTT. Encoded protein: CASSQRWTSGTDTQYF.

This chain links TRBV19 with TRBJ2-7; TRBD2 matches 13 bases. Germline CDR1 and CDR2: LNHDA and SQIVND (reference sequence). This CDR3 region has 14 residues. After removal of 5 bases from V and 6 bases from J, the junction contained 4 bases not matched to a gene. CDR3: CASSPGLAGVEQYF. The CDR3 coding sequence is TGTGCCAGTAGTCCTGGACTAGCGGGAGTCGAGCAGTACTTC.

The chain carries TRBV2 and TRBJ1-3; no firm D call. This CDR3 has 13 residues. Per germline, CDR1 SNHLY and CDR2 FYNNEI. V lost 10 bases to trimming and J lost 0 bases, with 10 bases between them. CDR3 region: CANGGTSGNTIYF. As DNA, the CDR3 is TGTGCCAACGGCGGAACCTCTGGAAACACCATATATTTT.

The chain combines TRBV27 with TRBJ1-6; TRBD1 aligns across 9 bases. This CDR3 region has 13 residues. CDR1 and CDR2 from the germline V gene are MNHEY and SMNVEV (reference sequence). The junction had 4 bases not matched to a gene; V was cut back by 8 bases and J by 8 bases. The CDR3 coding sequence is TGTGCCAGCGGACAGGGGCCTCATTCACCCCTCCACTTT. Translation gives CASGQGPHSPLHF.

This sequence joins TRBV5-4 and TRBJ2-7; 7 nucleotides align to TRBD1. V lost 0 bases and J lost 6; bases outside the gene matches: 9. CDR1 and CDR2 from the germline V gene are SGHNT and YYREEE (reference sequence). CDR3 size: 15 residues. CDR3 nucleotide sequence: TGTGCCAGCAGCTTGGGCCGGGACAGAGGTAGCGAGCAGTACTTC. It encodes CASSLGRDRGSEQYF.

The chain links TRBV11-2 to TRBJ2-1; the D gene is possibly TRBD2 (5 bases). The CDR3 has 15 residues. Germline values: CDR1 SGHAT, CDR2 FQNNGV. Trimming shortened V by 5 bases and J by 0 bases, and 11 bases separated the two germline ends. CDR3 amino acids: CASSVHRDSYNEQFF. CDR3 coding DNA: TGTGCCAGCAGCGTACACCGGGACTCCTACAATGAGCAGTTCTTC. The full variable domain, rest sourced from reference TRBV11-2 and TRBJ2-1, is EAGVAQSPRYKIIEKRQSVAFWCNPISGHATLYWYQQILGQGPKLLIQFQNNGVVDDSQLPKDRFSAERLKGVDSTLKIQPAKLEDSAVYLCASSVHRDSYNEQFFGPGTRLTVL.

V usage is TRBV3-1 (or the pseudogene TRBV3-2) and J usage is TRBJ1-2, with 7 nucleotides matching TRBD1. J lost 2 bases, V lost 0 bases, and 6 bases had no gene match. The CDR3 extends over 16 amino acids. Germline CDR1 and CDR2: LGHDT and YNNKEL (reference sequence). CDR3 protein: CASSQDWGRGNYGYTF. The DNA for the CDR3 is TGTGCCAGCAGCCAAGATTGGGGCAGGGGGAACTATGGCTACACCTTC.

V usage is TRBV19 and J usage is TRBJ2-3, with TRBD1 matching 10 bases. Germline assignment: CDR1 LNHDA and CDR2 SQIVND (reference sequence). Unmatched junction bases numbered 5, after V lost 7 bases and J lost 1 base. The CDR3 has 15 amino acids. The DNA of the CDR3 is TGTGCCAGTAACAGGGACAGGGGAGGCACAGATACGCAGTATTTT. This gives the protein CASNRDRGGTDTQYF. Based on the CDR3 plus reference TRBV19 and TRBJ2-3, the full variable domain is DGGITQSPKYLFRKEGQNVTLSCEQNLNHDAMYWYRQDPGQGLRLIYYSQIVNDFQKGDIAEGYSVSREKKESFPLTVTSAQKNPTAFYLCASNRDRGGTDTQYFGPGTRLTVL.

The chain has TRBV5-4 and TRBJ1-1, with D maybe TRBD1 (6 bases). The CDR3 has 14 amino acids. Trimming removed 0 bases at V and 4 bases at J, with 10 bases between. Germline CDR1 is SGHNT and CDR2 is YYREEE (reference sequence). In DNA, the CDR3 is TGTGCCAGCAGCTTGGGGGGGCTGGGCACTGAAGCTTTCTTT. Translating it yields CASSLGGLGTEAFF. The full variable domain, rest sourced from reference TRBV5-4 and TRBJ1-1, is ETGVTQSPTHLIKTRGQQVTLRCSSQSGHNTVSWYQQALGQGPQFIFQYYREEENGRGNFPPRFSGLQFPNYSSELNVNALELDDSALYLCASSLGGLGTEAFFGQGTRLTVV.

The rearrangement uses TRBV4-1 and TRBJ1-4; 7 bases align to TRBD1. Germline V lookup: CDR1 MGHRA, CDR2 YSYEKL. Trimming took 1 base from V and 3 from J; bases not matched to a gene: 11. The length of the CDR3 is 18 residues. The CDR3 sequence is CASSQGKGLGGPNEKLFF. The CDR3 DNA is TGCGCCAGCAGCCAAGGCAAGGGGTTAGGGGGCCCTAATGAAAAACTGTTTTTT.

This rearrangement joins TRBV6-5 to TRBJ2-5; D possibly corresponds to TRBD2 (6 bases). Trimming left V 6 bases short and J 7 bases short, with 15 bases between. Germline V CDR1 and CDR2: MNHEY, SVGAGI. The CDR3 consists of 13 residues. DNA of the CDR3: TGTGCCAGCAGCAGCGGAGGGCCAGGGACCCAGTACTTC. Amino acids: CASSSGGPGTQYF.